What follows is one T cell receptor beta chain and its context. Its target is unknown. PCR employed 60 Vbeta and 13 Jbeta primers. TCRdb keeps only in-frame clones here, not all; method: immunoSEQ multiplex PCR. The table records some 160,000 clones, over 70% of them present only once. The CDR3 consists of 15 residues. Trimming pared 0 bases from V and 0 bases from J, leaving 5 bases between. Germline V lookup: CDR1 MGHRA, CDR2 YSYEKL. This sample is drawn from a study of cytomegalovirus exposure and HLA in healthy donors. Across the whole study: Inside one of the first data releases sat 75 million to 100 million unique TCRs taken from HLA-typed donors. Of the donors genotyped, about 410 in all, about 81% fell in the Caucasian-associated ancestry cluster.

Regarding the study as a whole: One variant, a missense change in DCLRE1C, was linked in a later analysis to TCR beta V- and J-gene trimming.

The clonotype comes from a woman aged 40 to 50 in good health and CMV-seropositive. This chain uses TRBV4-1 with TRBJ2-2; D not certain. The sequenced sample was PBMCs. The CDR3 bases are TGCGCCAGCAGCCAAGAGGCAGCGAACACCGGGGAGCTGTTTTTT. Protein product: CASSQEAANTGELFF.